A single sample is the source of the 30 T cell receptor beta chains below, sequenced in a study of cytomegalovirus exposure and HLA in healthy donors. PCR employed 60 Vbeta and 13 Jbeta primers. Produced via immunoSEQ multiplex PCR; TCRdb's table is partial and in-frame only. This table holds 270,000 or so clones, roughly 91% found once. Sequencing was done on a sample of PBMCs. The receptors derive from a girl aged 2-10 years in good health and CMV-seronegative.

The CDR3 here is CASSLGTPPNQPQHF. The CDR3 coding sequence is TGTGCCAGCAGTTTAGGGACACCCCCTAATCAGCCCCAGCATTTT. The genes are TRBV28 and TRBJ1-5; D possibly corresponds to TRBD1 (6 bases). CDR1 is MDHEN and CDR2 is SYDVKM in the germline V gene. This CDR3 spans 15 amino acids. V shed 2 bases and J shed 4 bases, with 12 bases lying between them.

This chain connects TRBV7-2 to TRBJ2-2; TRBD2 might be the D (6 bases). V shed 10 bases and J shed 2 bases, with 14 bases lying between them. CDR3 size: 14 residues. Per germline, CDR1 SGHTA and CDR2 FQGNSA. CDR3 amino acids: CATPYGGNTGELFF. The CDR3 region has the DNA TGTGCCACCCCGTACGGGGGTAACACCGGGGAGCTGTTTTTT.

V and J are TRBV7-8 and TRBJ2-3; TRBD2 matches at 16 bases. The CDR3 runs to 17 residues. Germline-derived CDR1 and CDR2 are SGHVS and FQNEAQ. The ends lost 5 bases at V and 4 bases at J; junction bases unmatched: 6. The CDR3 region has the DNA TGTGCCAGCAGCCAAGGGACTAGCGGGAGGGCCGCAGATACGCAGTATTTT. Translating gives CASSQGTSGRAADTQYF.

The chain carries TRBV6-1 and TRBJ2-2; D perhaps matches TRBD2 (6 bases). The CDR3 has 17 amino acids. In germline, CDR1 is MNHNS, CDR2 SASEGT. V was pared by 1 base and J by 2 bases, with 14 bases between. CDR3 DNA sequence: TGTGCCAGCAGTGAAGTGTTGATAGCGGCTAACACCGGGGAGCTGTTTTTT. Its translation: CASSEVLIAANTGELFF.

This clone is a singleton in its sample. The chain is built from TRBV13 and TRBJ2-1; possibly TRBD2 for D (6 bases). V shed 4 bases and J shed 8 bases, with 18 bases lying between them. From germline, CDR1 is PRHDT and CDR2 FYEKMQ (reference sequence). CDR3 length equals 15 residues. CDR3 in amino acids: CASSYGTGGKDEQFF. The DNA of the CDR3 is TGTGCCAGCAGCTACGGTACGGGCGGGAAGGATGAGCAGTTCTTC.

The chain recombines TRBV7-9 with TRBJ2-2; D possibly corresponds to TRBD1 (6 bases). V was cut by 3 bases and J by 0 bases, with 11 bases left in between. There are 16 residues in the CDR3. Germline CDR1 reads SEHNR; CDR2 reads FQNEAQ (reference sequence). Here the CDR3 reads CASSFNRATNTGELFF. For the CDR3, the DNA is TGTGCCAGCAGCTTTAACAGGGCTACGAACACCGGGGAGCTGTTTTTT.

CDR3 in amino acids: CASSLWVSDSDTQYF. DNA for the CDR3: TGCGCCAGCAGCTTGTGGGTGTCCGACTCAGATACGCAGTATTTT. The chain uses TRBV5-1 and TRBJ2-3; D is unclear. The CDR3 runs to 15 residues. Looked up from germline, CDR1 is SGHRS and CDR2 is YFSETQ. Trimming stripped 1 base from V and 4 bases from J, with 13 bases between.

The V call is TRBV10-3, the J call TRBJ1-3; possibly TRBD1 for D (6 bases). The CDR3 is 13 residues long. The germline V gene has CDR1 ENHRY and CDR2 SYGVKD. Trimming cost V 2 bases and J 8 bases, with 10 bases left between them. CDR3 in DNA: TGTGCCATCAGTGAGAACAGGGCCTACACCATATATTTT. Encoded protein: CAISENRAYTIYF.

This rearrangement joins TRBV18 to TRBJ2-7; D is ambiguous. The CDR3 is 16 amino acids. CDR1 and CDR2 (germline): KGHSH, LQKENI. Trimming removed 0 bases at V and 4 bases at J, with 16 bases between. The CDR3 is CASSPPIGGWAYEQYF. In DNA form, the CDR3 reads TGTGCCAGCTCACCACCGATAGGTGGATGGGCTTACGAGCAGTACTTC.

The chain carries TRBV10-1 and TRBJ2-5; a possible D gene is TRBD1 (5 bases). The assigned J gene may be wrong: the sequence end matches TRBJ2-7 better. Germline loops: CDR1 WNHNN, CDR2 SYGVQD (reference sequence). The CDR3 loop spans 15 amino acids. CDR3 region: CASSEGAGSSYEQYF. The CDR3 DNA is TGCGCCAGCAGTGAGGGGGCAGGCAGCTCCTACGAGCAGTACTTC.

This chain joins TRBV14 and TRBJ1-4; D might be TRBD1 (6 bases). The CDR3 extends over 16 amino acids. Germline V gene lookup returns CDR1 SGHDN and CDR2 FVKESK. The V end was cut by 4 bases, the J end by 0 bases, with 12 bases between. The CDR3: CASSPRTAATNEKLFF. The CDR3 DNA follows: TGTGCCAGCAGCCCTAGGACAGCCGCAACTAATGAAAAACTGTTTTTT. The variable domain in full, with the rest retrieved from reference TRBV14 and TRBJ1-4, is EAGVTQFPSHSVIEKGQTVTLRCDPISGHDNLYWYRRVMGKEIKFLLHFVKESKQDESGMPNNRFLAERTGGTYSTLKVQPAELEDSGVYFCASSPRTAATNEKLFFGSGTQLSVL.

V gene TRBV7-9 combines with J gene TRBJ1-1; D remains ambiguous. The germline CDR1 and CDR2 sequences are SEHNR and FQNEAQ (reference sequence). This CDR3 is 11 amino acids long. V lost 3 bases and J 11 bases, leaving 10 bases between the germline ends. In nucleotides, the CDR3 is TGTGCCAGCAGCTTCGGCGGCGAGGCTTTCTTT. Its translation is CASSFGGEAFF. The complete variable domain, with remaining parts taken from reference TRBV7-9 and TRBJ1-1, reads DTGVSQNPRHKITKRGQNVTFRCDPISEHNRLYWYRQTLGQGPEFLTYFQNEAQLEKSRLLSDRFSAERPKGSFSTLEIQRTEQGDSAMYLCASSFGGEAFFGQGTRLTVV.

V gene TRBV6-1 combines with J gene TRBJ1-3, with 7 bases lining up with TRBD1. J was trimmed by 0 bases and V by 11 bases; bases with no gene match: 7. Germline assignment: CDR1 MNHNS and CDR2 SASEGT. The CDR3 extends over 14 amino acids. The CDR3 sequence: CAGSGTASGNTIYF. CDR3 sequence (DNA): TGTGCCGGCTCCGGGACAGCCTCTGGAAACACCATATATTTT.

The J gene is TRBJ2-3, the V gene TRBV7-9; 7 positions match TRBD2. With 1 base clipped from V and 6 bases from J, the junction kept 7 bases outside the gene matches. Germline V gene sequence: CDR1 SEHNR, CDR2 FQNEAQ (reference sequence). This CDR3 comprises 15 residues. CDR3: CASSLGWGGLDTQYF. For the CDR3, the DNA is TGTGCCAGCAGCTTAGGATGGGGGGGGTTGGATACGCAGTATTTT. The full variable domain, completed using reference TRBV7-9 and TRBJ2-3, is DTGVSQNPRHKITKRGQNVTFRCDPISEHNRLYWYRQTLGQGPEFLTYFQNEAQLEKSRLLSDRFSAERPKGSFSTLEIQRTEQGDSAMYLCASSLGWGGLDTQYFGPGTRLTVL.

V and J are TRBV30 and TRBJ1-4, with TRBD1 identical over 8 bases. In germline, CDR1 is GTSNPN, CDR2 SVGIG (reference sequence). V lost 2 bases and J lost 7; bases outside the gene matches: 15. This CDR3 contains 17 residues. This CDR3 reads CAWSTYRGSVEGEKLFF. The CDR3 DNA follows: TGTGCCTGGAGTACCTACAGGGGGTCCGTCGAGGGTGAAAAACTGTTTTTT.

The chain combines TRBV29-1 with TRBJ1-1; the D gene is possibly TRBD1 (6 bases). This CDR3 contains 13 residues. Germline V lookup: CDR1 SQVTM, CDR2 ANQGSEA. The germline V and J ends were trimmed by 4 bases and 6 bases, with 15 bases remaining between them. The CDR3 sequence is CSVVYREVAEAFF. The CDR3 bases are TGCAGCGTTGTTTACAGGGAAGTGGCTGAAGCTTTCTTT.

In DNA form, the CDR3 reads TGCGCCAGCACCGGGACTTATCCTGAAGCTTTCTTT. It encodes CASTGTYPEAFF. The chain employs TRBV5-1 and TRBJ1-1; maybe TRBD1 (5 bases). Germline-derived CDR1 and CDR2 are SGHRS and YFSETQ. The CDR3 consists of 12 residues. Trimming took off 6 bases at V and 6 bases at J, with 12 bases between the two ends.

The rearrangement links TRBV30 to TRBJ2-7; D is possibly TRBD1 (6 bases). Germline V gene data show CDR1 as GTSNPN and CDR2 as SVGIG (reference sequence). V lost 0 bases and J lost 3, with 21 bases in between. The CDR3 runs 17 residues. CDR3 loop: CAWSVKPDSLGGYEQYF. The DNA of the CDR3 is TGTGCCTGGAGTGTGAAGCCGGACAGCCTAGGTGGCTACGAGCAGTACTTC.

The rearrangement joins TRBV5-4 to TRBJ2-3; weak D call: TRBD1 (6 bases). Between the trimmed V and J ends, which lost 4 bases and 0 bases, there was a span of 15 bases. There are 16 residues in the CDR3. CDR1 and CDR2 from the germline V gene are SGHNT and YYREEE (reference sequence). The CDR3 loop reads CASSPPHRESTDTQYF. As DNA, the CDR3 is TGTGCCAGCAGCCCCCCCCACAGGGAAAGCACAGATACGCAGTATTTT. Looking up the rest from reference TRBV5-4 and TRBJ2-3 gives the full variable domain: ETGVTQSPTHLIKTRGQQVTLRCSSQSGHNTVSWYQQALGQGPQFIFQYYREEENGRGNFPPRFSGLQFPNYSSELNVNALELDDSALYLCASSPPHRESTDTQYFGPGTRLTVL.

CDR3 nucleotide sequence: TGTGCCAGCAGCCCCCGGGACAATTACGAGCAGTACTTC. This translates into CASSPRDNYEQYF. This sequence joins TRBV7-6 and TRBJ2-7; the D gene is possibly TRBD1 (6 bases). Germline V CDR1 and CDR2: SGHVS, FNYEAQ. Trimming took off 5 bases at V and 4 bases at J, with 12 bases between the two ends. This CDR3 contains 13 residues.

The chain is built from TRBV7-8 and TRBJ1-4, with TRBD1 identical over 9 bases. CDR3 length: 15 residues. CDR1 is SGHVS and CDR2 is FQNEAQ in the germline V gene. The trim removed 5 bases at V and 8 bases at J, leaving 9 bases unmatched. In nucleotides, the CDR3 is TGTGCCAGCAGCGTTAACAGGGGGCGAGACGAAAAACTGTTTTTT. Protein sequence: CASSVNRGRDEKLFF.

J is TRBJ1-2 and V is TRBV7-8; a possible D gene is TRBD1 (6 bases). This CDR3 is built from 14 residues. Trimming shortened V by 1 base and J by 5 bases, and 11 bases separated the two germline ends. Looked up from germline, CDR1 is SGHVS and CDR2 is FQNEAQ. For the CDR3, the DNA is TGTGCCAGCAGCTTAGTATCCCAGGGGTATGGCTACACCTTC. Translating it yields CASSLVSQGYGYTF.

This clone was detected only once. DNA of the CDR3: TGCGCCAGCAGTGAGTCCCGGGGAGCCAAAAACATTCAGTACTTC. Translated: CASSESRGAKNIQYF. The chain uses TRBV10-2 and TRBJ2-4, with D perhaps TRBD2 (5 bases). V lost 0 bases and J lost 0, with 6 bases in between. The CDR3 runs 15 residues. The germline V gene has CDR1 WSHSY and CDR2 SAAADI.

V usage is TRBV5-1 and J usage is TRBJ2-5, with 12 bases fitting TRBD2. The germline CDR1 and CDR2 sequences are SGHRS and YFSETQ. V gave up 4 bases and J gave up 5 bases; unmatched junction bases: 12. The CDR3 spans 17 residues. The CDR3 here is CASSLPDDGTSGETQYF. CDR3 DNA sequence: TGCGCCAGCAGCCTGCCGGACGACGGGACTAGCGGGGAGACCCAGTACTTC. Full variable domain (rest looked up from reference TRBV5-1 and TRBJ2-5): KAGVTQTPRYLIKTRGQQVTLSCSPISGHRSVSWYQQTPGQGLQFLFEYFSETQRNKGNFPGRFSGRQFSNSRSEMNVSTLELGDSALYLCASSLPDDGTSGETQYFGPGTRLLVL.

The chain is built from TRBV5-1 and TRBJ2-5; TRBD2 matches 12 bases. The CDR3 runs 17 residues. Trimming removed 5 bases from V and 9 bases from J; junction bases left unmatched: 17. Germline V gives CDR1 SGHRS, CDR2 YFSETQ. CDR3 sequence: CASSPGVGLAGRGAQYF. In nucleotides, the CDR3 is TGCGCCAGCAGTCCTGGGGTTGGACTAGCGGGAAGGGGAGCCCAGTACTTC.

This clone showed up just a few times. V and J are TRBV6-6 and TRBJ1-5; weak D call: TRBD1 (5 bases). Germline V gene lookup returns CDR1 MNHNY and CDR2 SVGAGI (reference sequence). V lost 6 bases to trimming and J lost 2 bases, with 14 bases between them. CDR3 size: 15 residues. CDR3: CASSRDSQGNQPQHF. DNA for the CDR3: TGTGCCAGCAGCCGTGACAGTCAGGGCAATCAGCCCCAGCATTTT.

The table lists this clone with a count of one. The V call is TRBV10-1, the J call TRBJ1-2; a weak D match, TRBD1 (5 bases). Trimming shortened V by 4 bases and J by 5 bases, and 17 bases separated the two germline ends. CDR3 size: 15 residues. Per the germline V gene, CDR1 is WNHNN and CDR2 is SYGVQD (reference sequence). CDR3 residues: CASSVRGFFIYGYTF. The CDR3 nucleotides are TGCGCCAGCAGTGTAAGGGGATTTTTTATATATGGCTACACCTTC.

V and J are TRBV4-1 and TRBJ2-1; TRBD2 agrees at 8 bases. The V gene's germline CDR1 is MGHRA and CDR2 YSYEKL. The CDR3 has 17 amino acids. The J segment lost 1 base and the V segment lost 3 bases, leaving 8 bases of the junction unmatched. For the CDR3, the DNA is TGCGCCAGCAGCCAGAGGCGGGAGGTAAAGTCCTACAATGAGCAGTTCTTC. Translating it yields CASSQRREVKSYNEQFF.

V and J are TRBV6-5 and TRBJ1-2; weak D call: TRBD1 (5 bases). The V end lost 0 bases, the J end lost 8 bases, and 16 bases lay between the germline ends. Per germline, CDR1 MNHEY and CDR2 SVGAGI. The CDR3 spans 15 residues. The CDR3 here is CASSYSLGDSWGYTF. CDR3 nucleotide sequence: TGTGCCAGCAGTTACTCCCTGGGCGACAGTTGGGGCTACACCTTC.

The V gene is TRBV19, the J gene TRBJ1-6; unclear D gene. The CDR3 loop spans 14 amino acids. V was shortened by 1 base and J by 6 bases, with 7 bases between the two germline ends. CDR1 and CDR2 (germline): LNHDA, SQIVND (reference sequence). In nucleotides, the CDR3 is TGTGCCAGTAGTATAGGGACTCTTAATTCACCCCTCCACTTT. Encoded protein: CASSIGTLNSPLHF.